These 3 T cell receptor beta chains originate from one sample sequenced in a study of blood T cell repertoires in COVID-19. Repertoires were generated with immunoSEQ multiplex PCR, while TCRdb's copy carries only in-frame clones and drops some. Altogether approximately 300,000 clones are present, under 85% being singletons, with the ten largest covering 0.7% to 0.9%. The sample was peripheral blood. The receptors come from a human donor with COVID-19, enrolled during active disease. The donor label of this sample is uncertain.

The V gene is TRBV5-4, the J gene TRBJ1-3, with a weak D call TRBD1 (5 bases). Trimming took off 7 bases at V and 8 bases at J, with 19 bases between the two ends. CDR1 is SGHNT and CDR2 is YYREEE in the germline V gene (reference sequence). The CDR3 totals 14 residues. DNA for the CDR3: TGTGCCAGCGCGGCCCGAGGCGGGGGAGACACCATATATTTT. This sequence encodes CASAARGGGDTIYF.

CDR3 sequence reads: CAWRRELGTEAFF. CDR3 DNA sequence: TGTGCCTGGAGGAGGGAATTGGGAACTGAAGCTTTCTTT. This rearrangement joins TRBV30 to TRBJ1-1; D not resolved. V lost 3 bases and J 5 bases, leaving 13 bases between the germline ends. The CDR3 runs to 13 residues. Germline V lookup: CDR1 GTSNPN, CDR2 SVGIG (reference sequence).

J is TRBJ2-1 and V is TRBV5-8; 10 nucleotides agree with TRBD2. V lost 0 bases and J lost 3; bases outside the gene matches: 0. Per the germline V gene, CDR1 is SGHTS and CDR2 is YDEGEE. The CDR3 extends over 15 amino acids. This chain's CDR3 is CASSLGTSGYNEQFF. CDR3 coding DNA: TGTGCCAGCAGCTTGGGGACTAGCGGCTACAATGAGCAGTTCTTC.